This is a list of T cell receptor beta chains from one sample in a study of OX40 agonist ivuxolimab in advanced cancers. Here immunoSEQ multiplex PCR was the method, and the copy in TCRdb shows in-frame clones only, minus some. The sample contains roughly 73,000 clones, around 90% of which appear only once. Specimen: CD4+ or CD8+ T cells sorted from blood, collected in a trial of the OX40 agonist ivuxolimab. All receptors derive from an adult with an advanced solid tumor such as melanoma, head and neck, liver or kidney cancer. Each CDR3 is given with its conserved first and last residue. Each record gives: V gene, D gene, clone size, J gene, CDR3 protein, CDR3 DNA. The D gene is left open where the match is weak. Size is stated for part of the rows, as once, few or many counts, or as a class when the clone is expanded.

V gene: TRBV29-1
D gene: -
clone size: -
J gene: TRBJ1-1
CDR3 protein: CSVRHLEAFF
CDR3 DNA: TGCAGCGTCCGACACCTAGAAGCTTTCTTT

V gene: TRBV6-5
D gene: -
clone size: -
J gene: TRBJ2-7
CDR3 protein: CASGFGSYEQYF
CDR3 DNA: TGTGCCAGCGGGTTTGGATCCTACGAGCAGTACTTC

V gene: TRBV4-1
D gene: TRBD1
clone size: -
J gene: TRBJ1-4
CDR3 protein: CASSQEGTGGPKLFF
CDR3 DNA: TGCGCCAGCAGCCAAGAAGGGACAGGGGGCCCAAAACTGTTTTTT

V gene: TRBV30
D gene: TRBD2
clone size: -
J gene: TRBJ2-1
CDR3 protein: CAWSVGLAERRGNEQFF
CDR3 DNA: TGTGCCTGGAGTGTAGGACTAGCGGAAAGAAGGGGCAATGAGCAGTTCTTC

V gene: TRBV7-3
D gene: -
clone size: -
J gene: TRBJ2-1
CDR3 protein: CASSAGYNEQFF
CDR3 DNA: TGTGCCAGCAGCGCGGGGTACAATGAGCAGTTCTTC

V gene: TRBV19
D gene: -
clone size: few
J gene: TRBJ1-1
CDR3 protein: CASSIDQGNTEAFF
CDR3 DNA: TGTGCCAGTAGTATTGATCAGGGTAACACTGAAGCTTTCTTT

V gene: TRBV9
D gene: TRBD1
clone size: once
J gene: TRBJ2-7
CDR3 protein: CASSVLTGGGEQYF
CDR3 DNA: TGTGCCAGCAGCGTACTCACAGGGGGTGGAGAGCAGTACTTC

V gene: TRBV5-1
D gene: -
clone size: -
J gene: TRBJ2-6
CDR3 protein: CASSLAQISGANVLTF
CDR3 DNA: TGCGCCAGCAGCTTGGCCCAGATCTCTGGGGCCAACGTCCTGACTTTC

V gene: TRBV6-4
D gene: TRBD1
clone size: -
J gene: TRBJ1-2
CDR3 protein: CASSGAPGQGTNYGYTF
CDR3 DNA: TGTGCCAGCAGTGGAGCCCCGGGACAGGGGACTAACTATGGCTACACCTTC

V gene: TRBV29-1
D gene: -
clone size: -
J gene: TRBJ2-7
CDR3 protein: CSVRTGYEQYF
CDR3 DNA: TGCAGCGTGCGCACAGGATACGAGCAGTACTTC

V gene: TRBV18
D gene: TRBD1
clone size: -
J gene: TRBJ1-1
CDR3 protein: CASSPQRQGRNTEAFF
CDR3 DNA: TGTGCCAGCTCACCACAGCGACAGGGACGGAACACTGAAGCTTTCTTT

V gene: TRBV11-2
D gene: -
clone size: -
J gene: TRBJ2-3
CDR3 protein: CASRGGASSLESTDTQYF
CDR3 DNA: TGTGCCAGCAGGGGGGGGGCTAGCAGCCTAGAAAGCACAGATACGCAGTATTTT

V gene: TRBV6-6
D gene: -
clone size: -
J gene: TRBJ2-1
CDR3 protein: CASEEPPGNEQFF
CDR3 DNA: TGTGCCAGCGAAGAACCCCCGGGCAATGAGCAGTTCTTC

V gene: TRBV6-5
D gene: TRBD1
clone size: -
J gene: TRBJ1-1
CDR3 protein: CASSGQGAGTEAFF
CDR3 DNA: TGTGCCAGCAGTGGACAGGGGGCCGGCACTGAAGCTTTCTTT

V gene: TRBV7-8
D gene: -
clone size: -
J gene: TRBJ2-5
CDR3 protein: CASSLTRTVPRTQYF
CDR3 DNA: TGTGCCAGCAGCTTAACCCGGACGGTTCCGAGGACCCAGTACTTC

V gene: TRBV27
D gene: -
clone size: -
J gene: TRBJ1-3
CDR3 protein: CASSPREGDTIYF
CDR3 DNA: TGTGCCAGCAGTCCCCGGGAAGGAGACACCATATATTTT

V gene: TRBV9
D gene: TRBD1
clone size: -
J gene: TRBJ1-2
CDR3 protein: CASSVVGGSGYTF
CDR3 DNA: TGTGCCAGCAGCGTAGTAGGGGGCTCTGGCTACACCTTC

V gene: TRBV29-1
D gene: -
clone size: -
J gene: TRBJ1-2
CDR3 protein: CSVGGYYGYTF
CDR3 DNA: TGCAGCGTTGGGGGGTACTATGGCTACACCTTC

V gene: TRBV5-1
D gene: -
clone size: -
J gene: TRBJ2-2
CDR3 protein: CASSLGPNTGELFF
CDR3 DNA: TGCGCCAGCAGCTTAGGTCCGAACACCGGGGAGCTGTTTTTT

V gene: TRBV23-1
D gene: TRBD1
clone size: -
J gene: TRBJ1-6
CDR3 protein: CASSQFHRGYLHF
CDR3 DNA: TGCGCCAGCAGTCAATTTCACAGGGGTTACCTCCACTTT

V gene: TRBV25-1
D gene: -
clone size: -
J gene: TRBJ1-2
CDR3 protein: CASSEYTGMGYGYTF
CDR3 DNA: TGTGCCAGCAGTGAATATACAGGGATGGGCTATGGCTACACCTTC

V gene: TRBV25-1
D gene: -
clone size: -
J gene: TRBJ2-2
CDR3 protein: CASSDGGSYAGELFF
CDR3 DNA: TGTGCCAGCAGTGATGGGGGTTCTTACGCCGGGGAGCTGTTTTTT

V gene: TRBV18
D gene: -
clone size: few
J gene: TRBJ2-7
CDR3 protein: CASSPMGREQYF
CDR3 DNA: TGTGCCAGCTCCCCTATGGGGAGGGAGCAGTACTTC

V gene: TRBV5-4
D gene: -
clone size: -
J gene: TRBJ2-7
CDR3 protein: CASSSGTSHESYEQYF
CDR3 DNA: TGTGCCAGCAGCTCCGGGACTTCACATGAATCCTACGAGCAGTACTTC

V gene: TRBV7-8
D gene: -
clone size: -
J gene: TRBJ2-7
CDR3 protein: CASSLGSMLYSYEQYF
CDR3 DNA: TGTGCCAGCAGCTTAGGGTCGATGCTTTATTCCTACGAGCAGTACTTC

V gene: TRBV7-9
D gene: TRBD2
clone size: -
J gene: TRBJ2-1
CDR3 protein: CASSTSGSPEQFF
CDR3 DNA: TGTGCCAGCAGCACTAGCGGGAGTCCTGAGCAGTTCTTC

V gene: TRBV6-1
D gene: -
clone size: -
J gene: TRBJ1-5
CDR3 protein: CASRADSYNQPQHF
CDR3 DNA: TGTGCCAGCAGGGCGGACAGTTACAATCAGCCCCAGCATTTT

V gene: TRBV28
D gene: -
clone size: once
J gene: TRBJ2-5
CDR3 protein: CASSHRGNSGSTQYF
CDR3 DNA: TGTGCCAGCAGCCATAGGGGCAACAGCGGGTCGACCCAGTACTTC

V gene: TRBV25-1
D gene: -
clone size: -
J gene: TRBJ1-2
CDR3 protein: CASSETDSFNYGYTF
CDR3 DNA: TGTGCCAGCAGTGAAACTGACAGTTTTAACTATGGCTACACCTTC

V gene: TRBV18
D gene: -
clone size: -
J gene: TRBJ2-7
CDR3 protein: CASSPEPHYEQYF
CDR3 DNA: TGTGCCAGCTCACCAGAGCCGCACTACGAGCAGTACTTC

V gene: TRBV21-1
D gene: -
clone size: -
J gene: TRBJ2-7
CDR3 protein: CASSKVRRAEHGISSYEQYF
CDR3 DNA: TGTGCCAGCAGCAAAGTGAGGCGGGCAGAGCACGGTATAAGCTCCTACGAGCAGTACTTC

V gene: TRBV5-1
D gene: -
clone size: -
J gene: TRBJ2-6
CDR3 protein: CASSSGSRQISGANVLTF
CDR3 DNA: TGCGCCAGCAGCTCCGGGTCCCGACAGATCTCTGGGGCCAACGTCCTGACTTTC

V gene: TRBV18
D gene: -
clone size: -
J gene: TRBJ1-1
CDR3 protein: CASSSRGGNTEAFF
CDR3 DNA: TGTGCCAGCTCATCCCGAGGGGGGAACACTGAAGCTTTCTTT

V gene: TRBV30
D gene: -
clone size: -
J gene: TRBJ2-1
CDR3 protein: CAWSRGASYNEQFF
CDR3 DNA: TGTGCCTGGAGTCGGGGGGCCTCCTACAATGAGCAGTTCTTC

V gene: TRBV4-2
D gene: -
clone size: -
J gene: TRBJ2-5
CDR3 protein: CASSQDPRLGTQYF
CDR3 DNA: TGTGCCAGCAGCCAAGACCCCAGACTGGGGACCCAGTACTTC

V gene: TRBV30
D gene: -
clone size: once
J gene: TRBJ2-5
CDR3 protein: CAWSPGVKETQYF
CDR3 DNA: TGTGCCTGGAGCCCAGGGGTTAAAGAGACCCAGTACTTC

V gene: TRBV27
D gene: TRBD1
clone size: -
J gene: TRBJ1-5
CDR3 protein: CASSGARDRGIHQPQHF
CDR3 DNA: TGTGCCAGCAGTGGGGCCCGGGACAGGGGAATACATCAGCCCCAGCATTTT

V gene: TRBV2
D gene: -
clone size: -
J gene: TRBJ2-7
CDR3 protein: CATMGPQLSSYEQYF
CDR3 DNA: TGTGCCACTATGGGACCGCAATTGAGCTCCTACGAGCAGTACTTC

V gene: TRBV29-1
D gene: TRBD2
clone size: -
J gene: TRBJ2-5
CDR3 protein: CSVEGEGYQETQYF
CDR3 DNA: TGCAGCGTTGAAGGGGAGGGGTACCAAGAGACCCAGTACTTC

V gene: TRBV29-1
D gene: -
clone size: -
J gene: TRBJ2-6
CDR3 protein: CSVGDEAGANVLTF
CDR3 DNA: TGCAGCGTTGGGGACGAGGCTGGGGCCAACGTCCTGACTTTC